Below are 24 T cell receptor beta chains sequenced from a single sample in a study of CD8+CD57+ T cells in acquired aplastic anemia. By flow cytometry, patients selected for sequencing had shown an expansion of CD8+CD57+ cells. TCR beta VDJ and CDR3 profiling used genomic DNA as template. Via MiXCR, TCRdb re-called the reads, giving one row per CDR3 protein. Here the sample spans a few hundred thousand distinct CDR3 sequences, less than 85% being singletons. Sequencing was performed on sorted CD4+, CD8+, or CD8+CD57+ T cells (not recorded which) from PBMCs. The receptors originated from a human donor with aplastic anemia.

The CDR3 DNA follows: TGTGCCAGCAGCGTAGGGGGCAGATCAGATACGCAGTCTTTCTTT. Protein product: CASSVGGRSDTQSFF. The chain is built from TRBV9 and TRBJ1-1, with D possibly TRBD1 on 5 matching bases. Germline V CDR1 and CDR2: SGDLS, YYNGEE. Trimming stripped 0 bases from V and 12 bases from J, with 21 bases between. CDR3 length: 15 amino acids.

About this clonotype: Relative to the germline gene, one junction end is altered; a read error may explain this. V gene TRBV7-9 combines with J gene TRBJ2-7, with D possibly being TRBD1 or TRBD2 (5 bases each). Germline loops: CDR1 SEHNR, CDR2 FQNEAQ (reference sequence). This CDR3 is built from 14 residues. This CDR3 is CASSVRGVAYTQYF. CDR3 nucleotide sequence: TGTGCCAGCAGCGTCCGGGGCGTAGCCTATACGCAGTATTTC.

As concerns this clonotype: A junction end diverges from the germline sequence, so it may reflect a read error. This rearrangement joins TRBV7-3 to TRBJ2-5; D unresolved. This CDR3 comprises 14 residues. Germline V gives CDR1 SGHTA, CDR2 FQGTGA. The CDR3 loop reads CATSSRSSQTTQYF. CDR3 sequence (DNA): TGTGCCACCAGCAGTCGCTCCAGCCAGACGACCCAGTACTTC.

The V gene is TRBV6-6, the J gene TRBJ1-1; TRBD1 might be the D (5 bases). This CDR3 has 14 residues. V was clipped by 2 bases and J by 7 bases, with 14 bases between them. Germline CDR1 and CDR2: MNHNY and SVGAGI (reference sequence). CDR3 in amino acids: CASSYTPGRDEAFF. The CDR3 bases are TGTGCCAGCAGTTACACACCAGGGCGAGATGAAGCTTTCTTT.

The V and J genes are TRBV10-3 and TRBJ1-4; TRBD1 matches at 8 bases. CDR3 size: 15 residues. Trimming took 0 bases from V and 8 from J; bases not matched to a gene: 5. The germline V gene has CDR1 ENHRY and CDR2 SYGVKD. CDR3 in DNA: TGTGCCATCAGTGAGTCGAGACAGGGGAGGGAAAAACTGTTTTTT. Translation gives CAISESRQGREKLFF.

The rearrangement uses TRBV10-3 and TRBJ1-6; D is unclear. Per germline, CDR1 ENHRY and CDR2 SYGVKD. Between the trimmed V and J ends, which lost 4 bases and 14 bases, there was a span of 9 bases. CDR3 size: 11 residues. Here the CDR3 reads CAISGFGALHF. In nucleotides, the CDR3 is TGTGCCATCAGTGGTTTTGGTGCCCTCCACTTT.

V usage is TRBV7-9 and J usage is TRBJ2-7, with D possibly called TRBD1 or TRBD2 (5 bases each). The CDR3 is 14 residues long. V lost 5 bases, J lost 5 bases, and 16 bases lay in between. Germline loops: CDR1 SEHNR, CDR2 FQNEAQ (reference sequence). The CDR3 DNA sequence: TGTGCCAGCAGCGGCCGGGGCATAGCCGACGAGCAGTACTTC. It translates to CASSGRGIADEQYF.

This chain uses TRBV7-9 with TRBJ2-3; TRBD1 might be the D (6 bases). The J call may be mistaken, given a closer DNA end match to TRBJ1-1. The CDR3 totals 14 residues. The germline V gene has CDR1 SEHNR and CDR2 FQNEAQ (reference sequence). The CDR3 nucleotides read TGTGCCAGCAGCTACGCAGGGGTTTCGACTACAGCTTTCTTT. As protein: CASSYAGVSTTAFF.

Concerning this clonotype: At one boundary the junction diverges from the germline segment, which might be a read error. This CDR3 is CASSRVAGPETQYF. CDR3 bases: TGTGCCAGCAGCAGAGTGGCCGGTCCCGAGACGCAGTACTTC. The chain has TRBV7-9 and TRBJ2-5; D is uncertain. The CDR3 consists of 14 residues. Germline assignment: CDR1 SEHNR and CDR2 FQNEAQ (reference sequence).

J is TRBJ2-3 and V is TRBV11-3; D is perhaps TRBD1 or TRBD2 (5 bases each). The CDR3 runs 16 residues. V was cut by 5 bases and J by 2 bases, with 17 bases left in between. CDR1 and CDR2 from the germline V gene are SGHNT and YENEEA. Here the CDR3 reads CASSLGTTDHTDTQYF. The CDR3 nucleotides are TGTGCCAGCAGCCTCGGGACGACAGATCACACAGATACGCAGTATTTT.

The sample holds many counts of this clonotype. The CDR3 bases are TGTGCCAGCAGCGCCGACTCTTACAAGAACACTGAAGCTTTCTTT. This codes for CASSADSYKNTEAFF. The chain carries TRBV9 and TRBJ1-1; D is undetermined. The CDR3 is 15 amino acids. Trimming took off 3 bases at V and 1 base at J, with 13 bases between the two ends. Germline CDR1 reads SGDLS; CDR2 reads YYNGEE.

The chain carries TRBV10-2 and TRBJ2-1; D may be TRBD2 (6 bases). The CDR3 length is 11 residues. Per germline, CDR1 WSHSY and CDR2 SAAADI. V was shortened by 6 bases and J by 7 bases, with 7 bases between the two germline ends. CDR3 in amino acids: CASREGNEQFF. In DNA form, the CDR3 reads TGCGCCAGCAGGGAGGGGAATGAGCAGTTCTTC.

V gene TRBV7-2 combines with J gene TRBJ1-1, with D unclear. V lost 1 base and J lost 10, with 19 bases in between. Germline values: CDR1 SGHTA, CDR2 FQGNSA. The length of the CDR3 is 15 residues. The CDR3: CASSLDPDGNTLAFF. The DNA of the CDR3 is TGTGCCAGCAGCTTAGATCCAGACGGGAACACCCTAGCTTTCTTT.

The V call is TRBV9, the J call TRBJ2-2, with D tentatively TRBD1 or TRBD2 (5 bases each). V was pared by 3 bases and J by 11 bases, with 23 bases between. This CDR3 is built from 16 residues. Germline V lookup: CDR1 SGDLS, CDR2 YYNGEE. In nucleotides, the CDR3 is TGTGCCAGCAGCGCGGGGCCAGATACGCAGAATTTTGAGCTGTTTTTT. Amino acids: CASSAGPDTQNFELFF.

This clonotype was observed a single time. Given the absence of the conserved phenylalanine or tryptophan at the CDR3 end, a read error is likely. Because the CDR3's place on the DNA is in doubt, the DNA is left out and the CDR3 is given as listed by TCRdb. The chain uses TRBV15 and TRBJ2-6; the table's D call of TRBD1 was not tested on the DNA. The CDR3 spans 16 residues, counting both ends. Germline V gives CDR1 LNHNV, CDR2 YYDKDF (reference sequence). The chain's CDR3 is CASSLGGSYEAKYLAL.

To note about this clonotype: Since no conserved phenylalanine or tryptophan closes the CDR3, a read error is the likely cause. The DNA is left out, because the CDR3 cannot be placed on it with certainty; the CDR3 is given as TCRdb lists it. The V and J genes are TRBV2 and TRBJ2-7; the table's D call of TRBD1 was not tested on the DNA. Germline CDR1 is SNHLY and CDR2 is FYNNEI. The CDR3 is 15 amino acids long, termini counted. CDR3 in amino acids: CASGDGGSQTQEFCL.

CDR3 DNA: TGTGCCAGCAGCTTTGTACCCAACTCGGAGACCCAGTACTTC. It yields the protein CASSFVPNSETQYF. The chain carries TRBV7-2 and TRBJ2-5; D remains unclear. CDR3 length: 14 amino acids. Between the trimmed V and J ends, which lost 3 bases and 5 bases, there was a span of 13 bases. CDR1 SGHTA and CDR2 FQGNSA come from the germline V gene.

Only a few counts were recorded for this clonotype. The rearrangement joins TRBV7-8 to TRBJ2-1; D not certain. Trimming took 2 bases from V and 8 from J, leaving 19 bases between them. Germline CDR1 is SGHVS and CDR2 is FQNEAQ. The CDR3 length is 16 residues. CDR3 protein: CASSLQRSAERHEQFF. CDR3 coding DNA: TGTGCCAGCAGCTTACAGAGAAGCGCCGAGAGGCATGAGCAGTTCTTC.

This rearrangement joins TRBV13 to TRBJ2-3; 8 bases are shared with TRBD1. Germline values: CDR1 PRHDT, CDR2 FYEKMQ (reference sequence). V was clipped by 5 bases and J by 1 base; unmatched bases: 2. The CDR3 loop spans 14 amino acids. In DNA form, the CDR3 reads TGTGCCAGCAGCCCGACAGGGGGCACAGATACGCAGTATTTT. It encodes CASSPTGGTDTQYF.

About this clonotype: One end of the junction does not line up with germline, which may come from a read error. The V call is TRBV7-6, the J call TRBJ2-3; D is unclear. From germline, CDR1 is SGHVS and CDR2 FNYEAQ. The CDR3 consists of 14 residues. The CDR3 DNA sequence: TGTGCCAGCAGCTTGAGTTCATGTAATTATCCCCTGCACTTT. It encodes CASSLSSCNYPLHF.

Worth noting for this clonotype: The CDR3 end shows no conserved phenylalanine or tryptophan, and so a read error is likely. No DNA is shown, since the ends of the CDR3 on it are uncertain; the CDR3 is the one TCRdb lists. The V call is TRBV7-6, the J call TRBJ2-5; the table's TRBD1 call for D was not verified on the DNA. The CDR3 sequence runs 14 residues, both termini included. The germline CDR1 and CDR2 sequences are SGHVS and FNYEAQ. The CDR3 loop reads CASTLGRVPEGANV.

The chain recombines TRBV7-3 with TRBJ2-3, with D tentatively TRBD1 or TRBD2 (5 bases each). CDR3 length: 13 amino acids. V lost 8 bases and J lost 14, with 23 bases in between. The germline V gene has CDR1 SGHTA and CDR2 FQGTGA. In nucleotides, the CDR3 is TGTGCCAGCGGGGACGGGGTCACAACTACGGCGTATTTT. This sequence encodes CASGDGVTTTAYF.

This clonotype was counted only a few times. The chain couples TRBV7-8 to TRBJ2-1; 7 positions agree with TRBD2. This CDR3 region has 16 residues. V was clipped by 2 bases and J by 13 bases; unmatched bases: 17. Germline V gene data show CDR1 as SGHVS and CDR2 as FQNEAQ. This chain's CDR3 is CASSLPGGADTQYQFF. CDR3 sequence (DNA): TGTGCCAGCAGCTTACCGGGAGGCGCCGATACGCAGTATCAGTTCTTC.

The chain links TRBV14 to TRBJ1-2; D uncertain. Germline values: CDR1 SGHDN, CDR2 FVKESK. V was clipped by 10 bases and J by 7 bases, with 13 bases between them. The CDR3 extends over 11 amino acids. The CDR3 region is CATSRIGGYTF. CDR3 DNA: TGTGCCACTTCTCGTATCGGTGGCTACACCTTC.